This TCR beta chain was recovered during a study of blood T cell repertoires in COVID-19. The data were produced by immunoSEQ multiplex PCR, yet TCRdb's version contains in-frame clones alone and is incomplete. The sample lists about 200,000 clones, around 82% seen once, with 17% in the top ten. Germline lookup yields CDR1 LNHDA and CDR2 SQIVND (reference sequence). Trimming cost V 6 bases and J 0 bases, with 9 bases left between them. There are 14 residues in the CDR3. Sequencing was performed on PBMCs or T cells enriched from blood (not recorded which). The chain joins TRBV19 to TRBJ1-5, with no clear D. The receptor was isolated from a woman in her forties or fifties with acute COVID-19. Here the CDR3 reads CASSNDISNQPQHF. The DNA for the CDR3 is TGTGCCAGTAGCAATGACATTAGCAATCAGCCCCAGCATTTT.